Each of the 13 T cell receptor beta chains below was sequenced from the same sample in a study of T cell repertoires in cytomegalovirus infection. TCRdb processed the reads anew with MiXCR; each CDR3 protein has one entry. Among about 740,000 distinct CDR3 sequences, less than 40% were seen once, and the ten largest hold around 2.8%. Specimen: PBMCs. The receptors derive from a human donor in good health (CMV status not recorded). Some clones in this sample may be carry-over from other donors' samples.

The V and J genes are TRBV7-9 and TRBJ2-7; 10 positions agree with TRBD2. V trimming: 1 base; J trimming: 6 bases; junction bases outside the gene matches: 9. Germline CDR1 SEHNR, CDR2 FQNEAQ (reference sequence). CDR3 size: 16 residues. The CDR3 region has the DNA TGTGCCAGCAGCTTAGATCGGCCTAGCGGGGGTTCCGAGCAGTACTTC. It specifies CASSLDRPSGGSEQYF.

The V gene is TRBV9, the J gene TRBJ2-3, with no clear D. Looked up from germline, CDR1 is SGDLS and CDR2 is YYNGEE. The V gene lost 0 bases and the J gene lost 6 bases, with 14 bases spanning the gap. The CDR3 is 15 amino acids. CDR3 amino acids: CASSVGPKLLDTQYF. The CDR3 nucleotides read TGTGCCAGCAGCGTAGGGCCCAAACTGCTGGATACGCAGTATTTT. The full variable domain, rest sourced from reference TRBV9 and TRBJ2-3, is DSGVTQTPKHLITATGQRVTLRCSPRSGDLSVYWYQQSLDQGLQFLIQYYNGEERAKGNILERFSAQQFPDLHSELNLSSLELGDSALYFCASSVGPKLLDTQYFGPGTRLTVL.

This clonotype was detected a few times. The genes are TRBV10-3 and TRBJ1-6; the match to TRBD1 covers 7 bases. J gave up 9 bases and V 3 bases, and 11 bases lay outside the gene matches. The CDR3 runs 16 residues. The germline CDR1 and CDR2 sequences are ENHRY and SYGVKD. The CDR3 bases are TGTGCCATCAGTGATCCCGGTGGAGGGGGCATTTCACCCCTCCACTTT. Its protein is CAISDPGGGGISPLHF.

This rearrangement joins TRBV7-6 to TRBJ1-1; 8 bases match TRBD1. The CDR3 runs to 14 residues. From germline, CDR1 is SGHVS and CDR2 FNYEAQ. V lost 6 bases to trimming and J lost 1 base; unmatched junction nucleotides: 4. The CDR3 DNA follows: TGTGCCAGCAGACGGACAGGGAAGAACACTGAAGCTTTCTTT. Translating it yields CASRRTGKNTEAFF.

The chain couples TRBV5-1 to TRBJ1-5; D is perhaps TRBD1 (5 bases). The V end lost 4 bases, the J end lost 9 bases, and 17 bases lay between the germline ends. Per the germline V gene, CDR1 is SGHRS and CDR2 is YFSETQ. This CDR3 comprises 14 residues. This CDR3 reads CASSPLGGFSPQHF. CDR3 DNA sequence: TGCGCCAGCAGCCCCCTGGGGGGGTTCTCGCCCCAGCATTTT.

This clonotype was detected a few times. The rearrangement links TRBV7-6 to TRBJ1-1; no firm D call. The CDR3 contains 13 residues. From germline, CDR1 is SGHVS and CDR2 FNYEAQ. The V end lost 5 bases, the J end lost 7 bases, and 14 bases lay between the germline ends. CDR3 amino acids: CASSPGPLIEAFF. CDR3 nucleotides: TGTGCCAGCAGCCCCGGCCCGTTAATTGAAGCTTTCTTT.

This CDR3 reads CATTPGATGYFINQPQHF. The CDR3 nucleotides are TGTGCCACCACCCCCGGGGCAACGGGATATTTTATCAATCAGCCCCAGCATTTT. The rearrangement links TRBV15 to TRBJ1-5; the D gene is possibly TRBD1 (5 bases). Germline V CDR1 and CDR2: LNHNV, YYDKDF (reference sequence). Trimming removed 7 bases at V and 3 bases at J, with 25 bases between. The CDR3 has 18 amino acids.

This clonotype has at least ten counts. The chain has TRBV27 and TRBJ1-2, with 9 bases aligning to TRBD1. The germline V gene has CDR1 MNHEY and CDR2 SMNVEV (reference sequence). The V and J ends lost 5 bases and 1 base, in that order; junction bases with no gene match: 5. The CDR3 consists of 15 residues. CDR3 DNA sequence: TGTGCCAGCAGTAGGACAGGGGAAGTTAACTATGGCTACACCTTC. Protein product: CASSRTGEVNYGYTF.

The chain is built from TRBV20-1 and TRBJ2-7; D gene uncertain. The CDR3 loop spans 11 amino acids. Trimming took 4 bases from V and 6 from J, leaving 10 bases between them. Per germline, CDR1 DFQATT and CDR2 SNEGSKA (reference sequence). CDR3 in amino acids: CSANLRTEQYF. CDR3 bases: TGCAGTGCTAACTTACGGACCGAGCAGTACTTC.

This clonotype was counted a few times. The genes are TRBV5-3 and TRBJ2-2, with 10 positions matching TRBD1. TRBV5-3 is treated as an ORF (open reading frame) with a function not yet certain. CDR3 length equals 18 residues. V trimming: 8 bases; J trimming: 6 bases; junction bases outside the gene matches: 19. CDR3 sequence: CASRTGTGAPRAAGELFF. In DNA, the CDR3 is TGTGCCAGCAGAACCGGGACAGGGGCCCCACGAGCCGCCGGGGAGCTGTTTTTT.

The rearrangement links TRBV11-2 to TRBJ1-1; the D is unclear. With 6 bases removed from V and 8 bases from J, the gap between germline ends came to 10 bases. Germline CDR1 SGHAT, CDR2 FQNNGV. The CDR3 is 11 residues long. The CDR3, as DNA: TGTGCCAGCAGGGGAGCCTTAGAAGCTTTCTTT. Residues: CASRGALEAFF.

The genes are TRBV5-4 and TRBJ2-7; D is ambiguous. Germline CDR1 is SGHNT and CDR2 is YYREEE (reference sequence). The CDR3 is made up of 14 amino acids. Trimming took off 0 bases at V and 7 bases at J, with 14 bases between the two ends. CDR3 in DNA: TGTGCCAGCAGCTTGGACGGACCCCTACGGGAGCAGTACTTC. Residues: CASSLDGPLREQYF.

This clonotype was counted only a few times. The CDR3 sequence is CASSPIDRGVQPQHF. The CDR3 nucleotides read TGTGCCAGCAGTCCGATCGACAGGGGTGTTCAGCCCCAGCATTTT. The chain links TRBV6-1 to TRBJ1-5; 8 bases map to TRBD1. The CDR3 contains 15 residues. Germline loops: CDR1 MNHNS, CDR2 SASEGT. J gave up 6 bases and V 5 bases, and 9 bases lay outside the gene matches.